This T cell receptor beta chain was sequenced for a study of CXCR3-negative and CXCR3-positive naive CD8 T cells. The overall study: Across all libraries, TRB reads numbered roughly 140 million, with about 1.5 +/- 0.3 million in each library.

TRB cDNA libraries were made by UMI-labeled 5' RACE. Each CDR3 protein gets one entry in TCRdb, which reprocessed the 5' RACE reads and gives no DNA. The table gives approximately 5,100 distinct CDR3 sequences; the top ten clones make up 2% to 3% of it. In the case of this clonotype: Its antigen is currently unknown.

This CDR3 is built from 15 residues. Phenotypically, naive CD8+ T cells corresponded to CD45RO-CCR7+CD27+CD95-. General study points: Greater hydrophobicity was found in TRB CDR3s of CXCR3-positive naive cells than of CXCR3-negative naive cells.

This chain links TRBV12-3 or TRBV12-4 with TRBJ1-1; the D call from TCRdb, TRBD1, cannot be confirmed without DNA. The clonotype originates from a human donor in good health. Some clones in this sample may be carry-over from other donors' samples. The sequencing input was naive CXCR3+ CD8+ T cells from blood. Described subset: CD45RO-CCR7+CD27+CD95- naive CD8+ T cells expressing CXCR3 (TNR3+). CDR3 sequence reads: CASSPNSPETGEAFF.